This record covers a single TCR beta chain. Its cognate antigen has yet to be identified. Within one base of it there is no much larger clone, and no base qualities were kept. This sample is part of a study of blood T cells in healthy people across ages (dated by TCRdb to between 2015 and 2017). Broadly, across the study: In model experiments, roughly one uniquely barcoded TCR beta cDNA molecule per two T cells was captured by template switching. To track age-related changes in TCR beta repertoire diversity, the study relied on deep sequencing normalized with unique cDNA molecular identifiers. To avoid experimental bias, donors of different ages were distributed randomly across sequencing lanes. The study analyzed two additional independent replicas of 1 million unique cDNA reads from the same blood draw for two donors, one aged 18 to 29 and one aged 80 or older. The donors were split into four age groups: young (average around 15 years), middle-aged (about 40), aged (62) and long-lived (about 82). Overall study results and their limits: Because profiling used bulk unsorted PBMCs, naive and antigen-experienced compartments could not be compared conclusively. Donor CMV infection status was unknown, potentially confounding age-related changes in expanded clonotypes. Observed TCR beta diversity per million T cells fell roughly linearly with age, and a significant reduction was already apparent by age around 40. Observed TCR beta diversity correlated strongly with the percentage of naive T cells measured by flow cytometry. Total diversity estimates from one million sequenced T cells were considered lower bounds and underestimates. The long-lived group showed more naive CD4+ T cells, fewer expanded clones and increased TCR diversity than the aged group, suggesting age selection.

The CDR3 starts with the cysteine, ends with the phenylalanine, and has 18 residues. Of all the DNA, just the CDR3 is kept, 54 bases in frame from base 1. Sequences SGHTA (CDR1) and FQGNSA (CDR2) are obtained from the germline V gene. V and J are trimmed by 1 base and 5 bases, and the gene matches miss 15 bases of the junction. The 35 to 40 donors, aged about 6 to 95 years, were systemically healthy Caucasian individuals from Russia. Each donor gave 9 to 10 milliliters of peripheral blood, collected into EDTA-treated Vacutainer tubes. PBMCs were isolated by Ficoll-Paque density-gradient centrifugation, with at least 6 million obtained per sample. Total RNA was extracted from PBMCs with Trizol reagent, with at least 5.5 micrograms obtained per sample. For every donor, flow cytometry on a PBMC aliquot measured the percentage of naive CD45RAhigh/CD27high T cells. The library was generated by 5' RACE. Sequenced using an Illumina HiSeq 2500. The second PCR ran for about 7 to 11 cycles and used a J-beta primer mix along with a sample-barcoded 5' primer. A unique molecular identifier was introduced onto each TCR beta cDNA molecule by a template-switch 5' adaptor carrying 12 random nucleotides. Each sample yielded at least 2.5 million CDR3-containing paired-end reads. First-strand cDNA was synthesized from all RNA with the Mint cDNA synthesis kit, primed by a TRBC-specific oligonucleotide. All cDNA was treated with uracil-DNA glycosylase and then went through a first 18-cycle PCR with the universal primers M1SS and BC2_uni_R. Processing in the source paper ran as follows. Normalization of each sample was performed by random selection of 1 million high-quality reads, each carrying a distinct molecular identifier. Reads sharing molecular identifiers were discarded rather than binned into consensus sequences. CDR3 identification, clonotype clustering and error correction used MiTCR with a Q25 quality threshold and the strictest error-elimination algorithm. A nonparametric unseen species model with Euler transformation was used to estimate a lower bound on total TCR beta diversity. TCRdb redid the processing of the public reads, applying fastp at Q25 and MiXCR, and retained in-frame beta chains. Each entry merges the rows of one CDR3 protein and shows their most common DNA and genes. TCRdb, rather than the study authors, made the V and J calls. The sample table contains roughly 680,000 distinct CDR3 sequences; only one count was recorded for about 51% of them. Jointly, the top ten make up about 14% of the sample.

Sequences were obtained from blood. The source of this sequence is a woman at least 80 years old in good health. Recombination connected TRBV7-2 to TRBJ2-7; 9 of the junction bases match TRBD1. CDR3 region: CASSLVAGQGQYFDEQYF. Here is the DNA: TGTGCCAGCAGCTTAGTGGCGGGACAGGGTCAATATTTCGACGAGCAGTACTTC.